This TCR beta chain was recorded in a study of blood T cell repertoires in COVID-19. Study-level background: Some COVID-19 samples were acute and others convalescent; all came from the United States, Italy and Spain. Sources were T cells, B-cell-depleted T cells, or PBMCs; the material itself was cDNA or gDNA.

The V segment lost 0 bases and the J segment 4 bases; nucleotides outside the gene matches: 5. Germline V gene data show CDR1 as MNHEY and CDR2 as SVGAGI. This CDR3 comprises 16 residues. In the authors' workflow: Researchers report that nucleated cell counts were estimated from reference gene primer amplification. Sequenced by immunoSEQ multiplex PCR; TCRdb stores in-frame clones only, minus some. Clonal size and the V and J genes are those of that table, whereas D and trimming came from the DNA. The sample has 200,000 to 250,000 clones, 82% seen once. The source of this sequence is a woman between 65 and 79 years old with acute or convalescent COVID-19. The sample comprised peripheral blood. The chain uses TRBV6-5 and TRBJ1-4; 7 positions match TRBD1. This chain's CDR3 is CASSYSGQAINEKLFF. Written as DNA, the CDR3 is TGTGCCAGCAGTTACTCCGGACAGGCCATTAATGAAAAACTGTTTTTT.